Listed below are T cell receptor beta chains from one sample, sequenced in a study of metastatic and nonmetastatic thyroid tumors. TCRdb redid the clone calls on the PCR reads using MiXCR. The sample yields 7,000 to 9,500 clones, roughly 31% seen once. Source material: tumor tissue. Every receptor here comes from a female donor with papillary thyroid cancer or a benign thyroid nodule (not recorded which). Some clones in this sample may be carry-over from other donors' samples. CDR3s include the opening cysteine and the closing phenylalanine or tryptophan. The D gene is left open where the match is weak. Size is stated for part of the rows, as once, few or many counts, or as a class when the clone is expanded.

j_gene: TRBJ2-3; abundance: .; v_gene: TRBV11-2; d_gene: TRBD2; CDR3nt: TGTGCCAGCAGCTTTGGGACTAGCGGGAGGACCTTCACAGATACGCAGTATTTT; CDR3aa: CASSFGTSGRTFTDTQYF
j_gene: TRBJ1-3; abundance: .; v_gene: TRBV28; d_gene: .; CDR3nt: TGTGCCAGCAGGATACAGGACCACTCTGGAAACACCATATATTTT; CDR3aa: CASRIQDHSGNTIYF
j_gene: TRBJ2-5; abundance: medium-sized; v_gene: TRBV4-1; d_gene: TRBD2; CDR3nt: TGCGCCAGCAGCCAAGTATCTAGCGGGTGGGAGACCCAGTACTTC; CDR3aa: CASSQVSSGWETQYF
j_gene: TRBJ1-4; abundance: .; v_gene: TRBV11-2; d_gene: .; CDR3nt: TGTGCCAGCAGCTATGGGGGGCTTGGGGAAAAACTGTTTTTT; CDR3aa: CASSYGGLGEKLFF
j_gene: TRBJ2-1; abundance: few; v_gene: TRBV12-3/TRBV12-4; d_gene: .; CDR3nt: TGTGCCAGCAGTTTAGGTCCAGCGAGTGAGCAGTTCTTC; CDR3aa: CASSLGPASEQFF
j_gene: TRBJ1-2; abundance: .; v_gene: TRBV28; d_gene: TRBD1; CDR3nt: TGTGCCAGCAGCTTTAACAGGGGTGGCTACAGCTTC; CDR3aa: CASSFNRGGYSF
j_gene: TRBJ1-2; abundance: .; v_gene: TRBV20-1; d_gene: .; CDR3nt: TGCAGTGCGGTTAAAGGTGGGAGTATCGACTATGGCTACACCTTC; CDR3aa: CSAVKGGSIDYGYTF
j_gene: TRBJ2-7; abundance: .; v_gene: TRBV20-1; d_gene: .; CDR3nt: TGCAGTGCCCAGGGACCTCTAGGGGACGAGCAGTACTTC; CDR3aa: CSAQGPLGDEQYF
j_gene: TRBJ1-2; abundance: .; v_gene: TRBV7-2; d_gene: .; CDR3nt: TGTGCCAGCAGCTTAGCCGGGGGCGGCAACTATGGCTACACCTTC; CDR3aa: CASSLAGGGNYGYTF
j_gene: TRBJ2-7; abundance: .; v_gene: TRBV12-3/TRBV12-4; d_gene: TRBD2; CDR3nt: TGTGCCAGCAGTCCCGGGCCTAGCGGTTACGAGCAGTACTTC; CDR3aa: CASSPGPSGYEQYF
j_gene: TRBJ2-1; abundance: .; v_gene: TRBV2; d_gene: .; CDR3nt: TGTGCCAGCAGGGTAGAAAGGGTGCAGTTCTTC; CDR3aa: CASRVERVQFF
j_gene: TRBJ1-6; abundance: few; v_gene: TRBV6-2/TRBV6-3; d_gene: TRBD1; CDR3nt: TGTGCCAGCAGTCCCTCGCGGACAGGGTTTGGTTCACCCCTCCACTTT; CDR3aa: CASSPSRTGFGSPLHF
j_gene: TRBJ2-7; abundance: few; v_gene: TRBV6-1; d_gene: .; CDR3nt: TGTGCCAGCAGTGTTGGGCCCCTCTCCTACGAGCAGTACTTC; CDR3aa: CASSVGPLSYEQYF
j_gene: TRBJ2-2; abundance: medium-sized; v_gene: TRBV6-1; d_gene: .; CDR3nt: TGTGCCAGCAACTTGGACACACACACCGGGGAGCTGTTTTTT; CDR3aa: CASNLDTHTGELFF
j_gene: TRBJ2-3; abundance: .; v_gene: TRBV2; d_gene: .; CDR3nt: TGTGCCAGCAGTCACACAGATACGCAGTATTTT; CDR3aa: CASSHTDTQYF
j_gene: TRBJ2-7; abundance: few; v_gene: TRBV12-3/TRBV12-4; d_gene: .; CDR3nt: TGTGCCAGCAGTGGGTTGGCCGGGACTTACGAGCAGTACTTC; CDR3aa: CASSGLAGTYEQYF
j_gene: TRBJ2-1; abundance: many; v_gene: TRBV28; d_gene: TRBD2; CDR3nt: TGTGCCAGCAGTCCAGGCGGGAGGGATTACAATGAGCAGTTCTTC; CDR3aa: CASSPGGRDYNEQFF
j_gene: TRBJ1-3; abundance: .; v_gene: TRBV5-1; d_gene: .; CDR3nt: TGCGCCAGCAGCTTCACAGGAAACACCATATATTTT; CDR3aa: CASSFTGNTIYF
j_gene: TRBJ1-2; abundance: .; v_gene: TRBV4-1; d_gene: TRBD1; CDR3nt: TGCGCCAGCAGCCACGCTTCTCCGGGACAGGGCTATGGCTACACCTTC; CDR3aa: CASSHASPGQGYGYTF
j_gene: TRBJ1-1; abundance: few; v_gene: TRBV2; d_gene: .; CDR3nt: TGTGCCAGCAGGTGGGAGCTGAACACTGAAGCTTTCTTT; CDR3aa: CASRWELNTEAFF
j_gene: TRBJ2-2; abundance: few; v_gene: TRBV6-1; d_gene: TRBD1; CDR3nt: TGTGCCAGCAGTTCCCGGACAGGGAGCCCCGGGGAGCTGTTTTTT; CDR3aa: CASSSRTGSPGELFF
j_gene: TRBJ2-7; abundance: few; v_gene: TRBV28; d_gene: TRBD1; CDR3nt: TGTGCCAGCAGTACCGGACAGGGGGGGGCCGAGCAGTACTTC; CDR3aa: CASSTGQGGAEQYF
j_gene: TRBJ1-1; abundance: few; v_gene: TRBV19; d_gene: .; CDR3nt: TGTGCCAGTAGTATGACCCGAGGAGCTTTCTTT; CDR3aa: CASSMTRGAFF
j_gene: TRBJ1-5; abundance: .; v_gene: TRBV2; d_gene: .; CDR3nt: TGTGCCAGCAGTTCATTGGGACATCTCAGTCAGCCCCAGCATTTT; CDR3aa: CASSSLGHLSQPQHF
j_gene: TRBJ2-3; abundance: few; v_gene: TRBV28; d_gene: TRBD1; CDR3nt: TGTGCCAGCAGTTCTACCGGGACAGGGGGCCTAGATACGCAGTATTTT; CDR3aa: CASSSTGTGGLDTQYF
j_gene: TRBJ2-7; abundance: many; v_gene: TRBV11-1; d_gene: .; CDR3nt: TGTGCCAGCAGCTCCAACCCCCGGGACATGAGCTCCTACGAGCAGTACTTC; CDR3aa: CASSSNPRDMSSYEQYF
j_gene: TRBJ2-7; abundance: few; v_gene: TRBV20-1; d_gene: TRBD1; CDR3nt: TGCAGTGTGATCGGACAGGGGAGCTCCTACGAGCAGTACTTC; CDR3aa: CSVIGQGSSYEQYF
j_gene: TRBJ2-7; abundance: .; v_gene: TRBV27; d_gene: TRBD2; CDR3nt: TGTGCCAGCAGTTTATCCCGGACTAGCGGGAGGGTCTACGAGCAGTACTTC; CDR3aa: CASSLSRTSGRVYEQYF
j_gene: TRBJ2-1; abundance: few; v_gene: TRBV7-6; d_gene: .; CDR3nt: TGTGCCAGCAGCTTCCTGACAGGTGATGGGGGCAATGAGCAGTTCTTC; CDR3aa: CASSFLTGDGGNEQFF
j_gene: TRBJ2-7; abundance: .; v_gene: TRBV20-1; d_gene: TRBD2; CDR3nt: TGCAGTGCTAGAGCTGGGGAGGGGTTCTACGAGCAGTACTTC; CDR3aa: CSARAGEGFYEQYF
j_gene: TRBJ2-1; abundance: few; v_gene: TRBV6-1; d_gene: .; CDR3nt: TGTGCCAGCAGTGAAGGGGTAGGAGCATCATCTAAGGAGCAGTTCTTC; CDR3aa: CASSEGVGASSKEQFF
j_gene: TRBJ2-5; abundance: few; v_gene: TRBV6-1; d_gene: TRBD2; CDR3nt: TGTGCCAGCAGTGTCCTAGGGACTAGCGGAGAGACCCAGTACTTC; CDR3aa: CASSVLGTSGETQYF
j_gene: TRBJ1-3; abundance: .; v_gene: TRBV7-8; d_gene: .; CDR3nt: TGTGCCAGCAGCTTAGCGTGGAAAGCCGGAAAGGGCACCATATATTTT; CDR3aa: CASSLAWKAGKGTIYF
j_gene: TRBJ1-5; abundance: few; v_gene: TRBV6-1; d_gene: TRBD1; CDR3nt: TGTGCCAGTACAGGGGGCGCACTGGGCAATCAGCCCCAGCATTTT; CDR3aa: CASTGGALGNQPQHF
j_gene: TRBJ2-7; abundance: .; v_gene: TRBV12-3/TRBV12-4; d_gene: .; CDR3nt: TGTGCCAGCACTCTGGGAGGTCACGAGCAGTACTTC; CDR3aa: CASTLGGHEQYF
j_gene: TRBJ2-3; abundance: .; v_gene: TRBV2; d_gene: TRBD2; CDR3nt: TGTGCCAGCAGTGATAGCGGGGGGGCTACAGATACGCAGTATTTT; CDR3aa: CASSDSGGATDTQYF
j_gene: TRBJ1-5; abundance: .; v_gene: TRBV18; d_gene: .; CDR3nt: TGTGCCAGCTCACAGACCGCTTCAGGGGTTCAGCCCCAGCATTTT; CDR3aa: CASSQTASGVQPQHF
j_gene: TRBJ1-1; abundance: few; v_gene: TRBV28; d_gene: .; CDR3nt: TGTGCCAGCAGTGCGGGAGGCATCACTGAAGCTTTCTTT; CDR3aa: CASSAGGITEAFF
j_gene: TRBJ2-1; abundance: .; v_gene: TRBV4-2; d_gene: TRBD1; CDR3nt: TGTGCCAGCAGCCCCGGGACAGGGTCTCGCAATGAGCAGTTCTTC; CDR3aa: CASSPGTGSRNEQFF
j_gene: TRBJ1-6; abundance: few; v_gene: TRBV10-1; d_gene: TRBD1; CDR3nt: TGCGCCAGCAGTGAGTGCGGGACAGGGGGGAGCTCCTATAATTCACCCCTCCACTTT; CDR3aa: CASSECGTGGSSYNSPLHF
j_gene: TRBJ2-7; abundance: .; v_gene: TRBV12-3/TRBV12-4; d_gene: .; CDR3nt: TGTGCCAGCAGCTTAGCGCTAGCGTCGAGGGGTGAGCAGTACTTC; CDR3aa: CASSLALASRGEQYF
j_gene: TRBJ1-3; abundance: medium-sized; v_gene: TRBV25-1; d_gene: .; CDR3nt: TGTGCCAGCACCGCGGGAGACACCATATATTTT; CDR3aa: CASTAGDTIYF
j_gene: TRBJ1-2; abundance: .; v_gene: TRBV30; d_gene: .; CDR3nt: TGTGCCTGGAGTCCAGGTTCTAACTATGGCTACACCTTC; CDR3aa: CAWSPGSNYGYTF
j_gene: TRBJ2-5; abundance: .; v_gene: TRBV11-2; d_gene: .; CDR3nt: TGTGCCAGCAGCTTGACAGGAGAGACCCAGTACTTC; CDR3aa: CASSLTGETQYF
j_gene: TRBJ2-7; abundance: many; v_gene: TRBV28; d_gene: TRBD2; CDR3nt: TGTGCCAGCAGTTTCCGGACTAGCGGGAGCAAAAAGCAGTACTTC; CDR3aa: CASSFRTSGSKKQYF
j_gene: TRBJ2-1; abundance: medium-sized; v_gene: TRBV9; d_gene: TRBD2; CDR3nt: TGTGCCAGCAGCGCTAGCGGGAGGGTGGGGAATGAGCAGTTCTTC; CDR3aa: CASSASGRVGNEQFF
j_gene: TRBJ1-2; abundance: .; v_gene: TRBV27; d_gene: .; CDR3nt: TGTGCCAGCAGTTTAGGGGAAAACTATGGCTACACCTTC; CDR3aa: CASSLGENYGYTF
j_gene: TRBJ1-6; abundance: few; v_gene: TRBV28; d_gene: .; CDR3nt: TGTGCCAGCAGTTTGGGGGGGTCACCCCTCCACTTT; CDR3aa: CASSLGGSPLHF
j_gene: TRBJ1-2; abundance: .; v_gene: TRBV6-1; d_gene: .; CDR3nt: TGTGCCAGCAGTGAAAGGGGCAGGGTGAATAACTATGGCTACACCTTC; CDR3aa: CASSERGRVNNYGYTF
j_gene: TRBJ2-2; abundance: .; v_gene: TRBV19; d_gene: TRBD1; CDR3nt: TGTGCCAGTAGTTCGGGACAGACAGTTACCGGGGAGCTGTTTTTT; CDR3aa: CASSSGQTVTGELFF
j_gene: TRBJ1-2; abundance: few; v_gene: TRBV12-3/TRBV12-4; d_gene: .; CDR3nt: TGTGCCAGCAGTTTCACACAGGGTTGGGGCTACACCTTC; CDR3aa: CASSFTQGWGYTF
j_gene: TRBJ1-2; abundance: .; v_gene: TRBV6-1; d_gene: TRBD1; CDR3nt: TGTGCCAGCAGGAGACTAGACAGGGAGGATGGCTACACCTTC; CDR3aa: CASRRLDREDGYTF
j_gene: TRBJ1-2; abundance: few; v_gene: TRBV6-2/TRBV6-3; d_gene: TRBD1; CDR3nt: TGTGCCAGCAGATACTACCCAGGGGGCGCATACTATGGCTACACCTTC; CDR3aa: CASRYYPGGAYYGYTF